This TCR beta chain was profiled in a study of siplizumab effects on memory and regulatory T cells. The germline V gene has CDR1 SNHLY and CDR2 FYNNEI. After removal of 4 bases from V and 5 bases from J, the junction contained 10 bases not matched to a gene. The CDR3 has 16 residues. Cells from the mixed lymphocyte reaction underwent coculture for under 7 days at 37 degrees C. Profiled with immunoSEQ multiplex PCR; TCRdb holds only in-frame clones, not every one. This sample carries 9,500 to 11,000 clones, more than 35% of them seen once, and the ten largest clones take roughly 10%. Sample share makes this clone medium-sized (0.01 to 0.1%). Its antigen is unknown.

The chain employs TRBV2 and TRBJ2-5, with TRBD2 identical over 10 bases. The sample consisted of CFSE-low (dividing) CD8+ T cells sorted from an allogeneic mixed lymphocyte reaction. This sequence was found in a human donor in good health; the cells came from an allogeneic mixed lymphocyte reaction. The CDR3 loop is CASSATSGGDRETQYF. The CDR3, as DNA: TGTGCCAGCAGTGCGACGAGCGGGGGGGACCGGGAGACCCAGTACTTC.